This T cell receptor beta chain is drawn from a study of CD8+CD57+ T cells in acquired aplastic anemia. Study as a whole: When averaged, DNA from sorted CD4+ and CD8+ cells came to 3 to 3.5 ug.

On this clonotype: Its antigen is not identified.

This CDR3 has 14 amino acids. V was trimmed by 2 bases and J by 2 bases, leaving 10 bases between them. Germline CDR1 is WNHNN and CDR2 is SYGVQD (reference sequence). Researchers used genomic DNA as the template to profile TCR beta VDJ and CDR3. One entry per CDR3 protein results from TCRdb running MiXCR on the reads. The sample has just over 450,000 distinct CDR3 sequences; approximately 32% are singletons. Study-wide results and caveats: Both patients and controls carried the same twenty-nine CD8+ CDR3 sequences. Any difference that existed in CD8+ Simpson's diversity between patients and controls was not significant.

Only patients with CD8+CD57+ cell expansion on flow cytometry were chosen for sequencing. There were no patients without severe acquired aplastic anemia. Sequences were obtained from sorted CD4+, CD8+, or CD8+CD57+ T cells (not recorded which) from PBMCs. The sequence derives from a human donor with aplastic anemia. The genes are TRBV10-1 and TRBJ2-7, with a possible D match to TRBD2 (5 bases). CDR3 loop: CASSERGIPYEQYF. Here the CDR3 DNA reads TGCGCCAGCAGTGAGAGAGGGATTCCCTACGAGCAGTACTTC.